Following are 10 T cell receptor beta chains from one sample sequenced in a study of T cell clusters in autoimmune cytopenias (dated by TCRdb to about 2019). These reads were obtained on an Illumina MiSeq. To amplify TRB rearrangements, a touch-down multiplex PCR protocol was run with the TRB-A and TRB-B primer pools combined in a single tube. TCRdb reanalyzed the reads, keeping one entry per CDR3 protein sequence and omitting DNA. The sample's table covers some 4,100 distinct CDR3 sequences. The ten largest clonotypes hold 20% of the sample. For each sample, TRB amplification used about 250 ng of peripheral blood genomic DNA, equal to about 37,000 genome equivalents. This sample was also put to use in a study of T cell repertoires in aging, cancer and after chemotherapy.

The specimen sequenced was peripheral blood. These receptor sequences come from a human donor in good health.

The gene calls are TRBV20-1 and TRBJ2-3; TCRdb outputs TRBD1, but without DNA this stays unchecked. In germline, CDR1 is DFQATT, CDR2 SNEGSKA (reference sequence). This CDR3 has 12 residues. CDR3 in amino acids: CSAPTVTDTQYF.

The CDR3 is CASSQDREGRAYNSPLHF. The chain combines TRBV14 with TRBJ1-6; without DNA, the TCRdb call of TRBD1 cannot be checked. Germline CDR1 reads SGHDN; CDR2 reads FVKESK. This CDR3 has 18 amino acids. Full variable domain (rest looked up from reference TRBV14 and TRBJ1-6): EAGVTQFPSHSVIEKGQTVTLRCDPISGHDNLYWYRRVMGKEIKFLLHFVKESKQDESGMPNNRFLAERTGGTYSTLKVQPAELEDSGVYFCASSQDREGRAYNSPLHFGNGTRLTVT.

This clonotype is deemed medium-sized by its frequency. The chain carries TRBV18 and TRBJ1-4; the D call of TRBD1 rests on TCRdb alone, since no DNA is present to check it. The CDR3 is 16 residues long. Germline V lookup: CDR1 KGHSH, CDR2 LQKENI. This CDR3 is CASSTGTGGKNEKLFF.

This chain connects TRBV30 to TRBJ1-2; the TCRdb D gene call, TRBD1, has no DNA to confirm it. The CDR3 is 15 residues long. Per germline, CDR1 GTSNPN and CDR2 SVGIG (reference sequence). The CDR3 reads CAWSEGAGRRYGYTF.

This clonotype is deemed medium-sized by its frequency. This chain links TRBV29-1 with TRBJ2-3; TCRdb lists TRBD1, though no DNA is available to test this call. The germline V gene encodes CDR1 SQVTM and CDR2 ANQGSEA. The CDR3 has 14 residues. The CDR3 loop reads CSVEKGGATDTQYF.

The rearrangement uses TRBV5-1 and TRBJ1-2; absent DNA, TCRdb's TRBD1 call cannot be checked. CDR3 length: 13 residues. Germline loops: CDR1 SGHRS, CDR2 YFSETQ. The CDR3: CASSLQEDYGYTF.

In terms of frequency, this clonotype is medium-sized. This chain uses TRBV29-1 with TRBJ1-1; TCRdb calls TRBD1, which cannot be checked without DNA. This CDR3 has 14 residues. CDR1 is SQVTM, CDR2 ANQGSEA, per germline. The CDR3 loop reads CSVDWAGGNTEAFF.

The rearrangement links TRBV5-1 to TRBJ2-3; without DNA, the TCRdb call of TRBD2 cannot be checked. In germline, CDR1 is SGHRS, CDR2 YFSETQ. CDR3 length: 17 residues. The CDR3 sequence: CASSSLTTTSGGDTQYF.

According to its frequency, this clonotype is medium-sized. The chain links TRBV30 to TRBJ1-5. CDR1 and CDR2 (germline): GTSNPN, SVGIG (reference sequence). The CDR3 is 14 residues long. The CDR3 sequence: CAWSGEGPGQPQHF.

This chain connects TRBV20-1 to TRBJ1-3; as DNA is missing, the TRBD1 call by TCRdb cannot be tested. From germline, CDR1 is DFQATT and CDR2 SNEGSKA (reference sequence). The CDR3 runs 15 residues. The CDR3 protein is CSARRDRASGNTIYF.